This is a list of T cell receptor beta chains from one sample in a study of cytomegalovirus exposure and HLA in healthy donors. Assay used: immunoSEQ multiplex PCR; TCRdb lists only in-frame clones, some missing. Of some 180,000 clones listed, around 84% are singletons. The sequencing sample was made of PBMCs. The receptor set was obtained from a man younger than 45 in good health and CMV-seropositive. Each CDR3 is given with its conserved first and last residue. The D gene is left open where the match is weak. The size field is filled for only some rows; it gives once, few, many or a size class.

TRBJ1-1 medium-sized NA TRBV4-3 TGCGCCAGCAGCCAAGATAGGAGGAGCCTATTCCCTGAAGCTTTCTTT CASSQDRRSLFPEAFF
TRBJ2-7 NA NA TRBV7-9 TGTGCCAGCAGCTCGCAGGGTATCTACGAGCAGTACTTC CASSSQGIYEQYF
TRBJ2-3 NA NA TRBV7-2 TGTGCCAGCAGCGCGTACACAGATACGCAGTATTTT CASSAYTDTQYF
TRBJ1-2 NA NA TRBV6-1 TGTGCCAGCGGTCGACAGGTCCTCATCTATGGCTACACCTTC CASGRQVLIYGYTF
TRBJ2-1 NA NA TRBV6-1 TGTGCCAGCAGTTTATCAGAGGCACGACTAAGGCGGTTCTTC CASSLSEARLRRFF
TRBJ2-3 NA NA TRBV5-1 TGCGCCAGCAGCTCGGACGGGGGATTGGGCACAGATACGCAGTATTTT CASSSDGGLGTDTQYF
TRBJ1-5 NA NA TRBV19 TGTGCCAGTGGGGGAGGGTCGGATACCGATCAGCCCCAGCATTTT CASGGGSDTDQPQHF
TRBJ1-5 NA NA TRBV7-9 TGTGCCAGCAGCGGGGGACTTAGTAGCAATCAGCCCCAGCATTTT CASSGGLSSNQPQHF
TRBJ1-2 NA NA TRBV27 TGTGCCAGCACCCTAAGAGGAGGGGTCCGAGCTAACTATGGCTACACCTTC CASTLRGGVRANYGYTF
TRBJ2-3 NA NA TRBV18 TGTGCCAGCTCACCACTCCCGGGAGCTCCTAGCACAGATACGCAGTATTTT CASSPLPGAPSTDTQYF
TRBJ1-5 NA NA TRBV30 TGTGCCTGGAGTTCAACGCCCGCCCAAAGGGGACAGCATTTT CAWSSTPAQRGQHF
TRBJ2-3 NA TRBD2 TRBV9 TGTGCCAGCAGCGTAGAGGCTAGCGGGAGGCGCACAGATACGCAGTATTTT CASSVEASGRRTDTQYF
TRBJ2-5 NA NA TRBV14 TGTGCCAGCAGCCATCCGGCGGGAGAGACCCAGTACTTC CASSHPAGETQYF
TRBJ2-7 few TRBD1 TRBV6-1 TGTGCCAGCAGTTGGGGACAGTTGTACGAGCAGTACTTC CASSWGQLYEQYF
TRBJ2-5 NA TRBD2 TRBV11-2 TGTGCCAGCAGCCCCCTCCTAGCGGGAGCAGAGACCCAGTACTTC CASSPLLAGAETQYF
TRBJ2-1 NA TRBD2 TRBV15 TGTGCCACCAGCAGAGTGCTAGCGGGACCCAATGAGCAGTTCTTC CATSRVLAGPNEQFF
TRBJ1-5 few NA TRBV5-6 TGTGCCAGCAGCTTGGCAAGGCAGGGGTTTCAGCCCCAGCATTTT CASSLARQGFQPQHF
TRBJ1-3 NA NA TRBV5-4 TGTGCCAGCAGCTTCGGGGGAATTAGCTCTGGAAACACCATATATTTT CASSFGGISSGNTIYF
TRBJ2-1 NA NA TRBV29-1 TGCAGCGGGACTATTGTATGGAATGAGCAGTTCTTC CSGTIVWNEQFF
TRBJ2-2 NA NA TRBV7-7 TGTGCCATCCCCGCTAGGGAGCCGAACACCGGGGAGCTGTTTTTT CAIPAREPNTGELFF
TRBJ2-2 NA NA TRBV5-5 TGTGCCAGCAGCTTGGTGTTCAGGGACACCGGGGAGCTGTTTTTT CASSLVFRDTGELFF
TRBJ2-2 NA TRBD1 TRBV4-3 TGCGCCAGCAGCCAACGGGCTTGGGGGCAGGGGGCCGGGGAGCTGTTTTTT CASSQRAWGQGAGELFF
TRBJ2-5 NA NA TRBV4-1 TGCGCCAGCAGCCAGGACAAGTTTGGACAGATCTTAGAGACCCAGTACTTC CASSQDKFGQILETQYF
TRBJ2-5 NA NA TRBV10-3 TGTGCCATCAGTGGGACAGTCCAAGAGACCCAGTACTTC CAISGTVQETQYF
TRBJ1-2 few NA TRBV5-6 TGTGCCAGCAGCCCAGGGAACGCCTATGGCTACACCTTC CASSPGNAYGYTF
TRBJ2-3 NA TRBD1 TRBV19 TGTGCCAGTAAACCGGGACAGGGGCGCACAGATACGCAGTATTTT CASKPGQGRTDTQYF
TRBJ2-7 NA NA TRBV11-2 TGTGCCAGCAGCTTAGGGCTTGGCTACGAGCAGTACTTC CASSLGLGYEQYF
TRBJ2-1 NA TRBD2 TRBV7-9 TGTGCCAGCAGCAGGACTAGCGGGAGTCCCCGAGGCTCCTACAATGAGCAGTTCTTC CASSRTSGSPRGSYNEQFF
TRBJ2-2 NA NA TRBV5-4 TGTGCCAGCAGCACCAACTTGAACACCGGGGAGCTGTTTTTT CASSTNLNTGELFF
TRBJ2-5 NA NA TRBV7-2 TGTGCCAGCAGCTCCCGGACTGACGTATCGTCGGAGACCCAGTACTTC CASSSRTDVSSETQYF
TRBJ1-2 NA TRBD1 TRBV2 TGTGCCAGCAGTGAAGAACTCAGGGGGATCTATGGCTACACCTTC CASSEELRGIYGYTF
TRBJ2-3 NA TRBD2 TRBV7-9 TGTGCCAGCAGCGCCAGCGGGAGTAGCACAGATACGCAGTATTTT CASSASGSSTDTQYF
TRBJ2-5 NA TRBD2 TRBV11-3 TGTGCCAGCAAGCTCGGACTAGCGGGAGGGACCTTTCAAGAGACCCAGTACTTC CASKLGLAGGTFQETQYF
TRBJ2-1 NA TRBD2 TRBV5-4 TGTGCCAGCAGCTCGGGACTAGCGGGAGATATAAATGAGCAGTTCTTC CASSSGLAGDINEQFF
TRBJ2-3 NA NA TRBV18 TGTGCCAGCTCACCCGGAGATACGCAGTATTTT CASSPGDTQYF
TRBJ2-1 NA TRBD2 TRBV30 TGTGCCGGCCGTGTAGTAGCGGGACTCGATGAGCAGTTCTTC CAGRVVAGLDEQFF
TRBJ1-5 NA NA TRBV10-3 TGTGCCATCAGTGACCCCGGGAAGCCGGATCAGCCCCAGCATTTT CAISDPGKPDQPQHF
TRBJ2-6 NA NA TRBV7-9 TGTGCCAGCAGCTTGGAGTCTGGGGCCAACGTCCTGACTTTC CASSLESGANVLTF
TRBJ1-5 NA TRBD1 TRBV19 TGTGCCAGTAGTCCCCGGGGCAGGGGGGATCAGCCCCAGCATTTT CASSPRGRGDQPQHF
TRBJ2-1 NA NA TRBV27 TGTGCCAGCAGTTTAAGTGAGAACTCCTACAATGAGCAGTTCTTC CASSLSENSYNEQFF
TRBJ1-5 few NA TRBV7-9 TGTGCCAGCAGCTTATCCACCACGGACTATCGCCAGCCCCAGCATTTT CASSLSTTDYRQPQHF
TRBJ2-7 NA NA TRBV11-2 TGTGCCAGCAGCTTACGGGTCTCCTACGAGCAGTACTTC CASSLRVSYEQYF
TRBJ2-7 once TRBD1 TRBV19 TGTGCCAGTAGTACCGACAGGGGCTACGAGCAGTACTTC CASSTDRGYEQYF
TRBJ2-5 NA TRBD2 TRBV15 TGTGCCACCAGCAGAGGAGGGACTAGCGGGACCGGCGAGACCCAGTACTTC CATSRGGTSGTGETQYF
TRBJ2-7 NA NA TRBV19 TGTGCCAGTAGTATGGGCCAGCCCCAACACGAGCAGTACTTC CASSMGQPQHEQYF
TRBJ2-2 NA NA TRBV6-4 TGTGCCAGCAGTGACACAGGGCACACCGGGGAGCTGTTTTTT CASSDTGHTGELFF
TRBJ2-1 once TRBD2 TRBV7-3 TGTGCCAGCAGCCTAGCGGGAGTCAGCTACAATGAGCAGTTCTTC CASSLAGVSYNEQFF
TRBJ2-2 once NA TRBV7-2 TGTGCCAGCAGCTTCGCGAACACCGGGGAGCTGTTTTTT CASSFANTGELFF
TRBJ2-7 NA NA TRBV28 TGTGCCAGCAGTTTAAGCGGATACGAGCAGTACTTC CASSLSGYEQYF
TRBJ1-6 NA NA TRBV25-1 TGTGCCAGCAGTGAGGGAAGGTGGAGGAATTCACCCCTCCACTTT CASSEGRWRNSPLHF
TRBJ2-2 NA TRBD2 TRBV7-9 TGTTCCAGCAGCAATCCCCCAGTGGCGGGAGCAGCGGAGCTGTTTTTT CSSSNPPVAGAAELFF
TRBJ1-1 NA NA TRBV29-1 TGCAGCGTGTCAGGGTCCTTGAACACTGAAGCTTTCTTT CSVSGSLNTEAFF
TRBJ2-2 NA TRBD2 TRBV2 TGTGCCAGCAGGAGGGGTAGCGGGCCAGACCTCACCGGGGAGCTGTTTTTT CASRRGSGPDLTGELFF